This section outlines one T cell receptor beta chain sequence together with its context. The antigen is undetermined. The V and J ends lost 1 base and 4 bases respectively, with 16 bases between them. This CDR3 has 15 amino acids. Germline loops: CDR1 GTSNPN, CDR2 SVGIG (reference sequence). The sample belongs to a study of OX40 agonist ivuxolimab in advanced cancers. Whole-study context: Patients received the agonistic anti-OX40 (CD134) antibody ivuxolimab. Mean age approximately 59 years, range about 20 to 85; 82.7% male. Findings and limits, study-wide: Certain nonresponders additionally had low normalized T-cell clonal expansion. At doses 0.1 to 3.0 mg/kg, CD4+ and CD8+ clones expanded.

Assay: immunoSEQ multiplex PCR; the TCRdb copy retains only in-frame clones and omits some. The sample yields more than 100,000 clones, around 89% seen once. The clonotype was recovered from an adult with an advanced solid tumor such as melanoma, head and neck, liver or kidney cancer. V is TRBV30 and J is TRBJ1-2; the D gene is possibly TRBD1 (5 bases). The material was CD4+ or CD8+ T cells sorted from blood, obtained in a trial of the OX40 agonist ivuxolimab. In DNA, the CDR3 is TGTGCCTGGAGTGCCGGGACGGACATTCCCTATGGCTACACCTTC. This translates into CAWSAGTDIPYGYTF.